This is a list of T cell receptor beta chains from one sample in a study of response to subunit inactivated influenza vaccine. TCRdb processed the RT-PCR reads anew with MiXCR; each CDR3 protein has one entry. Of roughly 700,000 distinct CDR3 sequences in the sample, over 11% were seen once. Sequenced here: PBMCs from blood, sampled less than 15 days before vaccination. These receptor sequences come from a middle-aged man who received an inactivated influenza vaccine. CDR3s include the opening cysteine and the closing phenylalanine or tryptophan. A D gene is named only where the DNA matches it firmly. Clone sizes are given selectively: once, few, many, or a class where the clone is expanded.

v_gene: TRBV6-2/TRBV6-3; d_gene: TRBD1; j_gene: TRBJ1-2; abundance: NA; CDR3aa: CASSRGQDGYTF; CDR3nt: TGTGCCAGCAGCAGGGGACAGGATGGCTACACCTTC
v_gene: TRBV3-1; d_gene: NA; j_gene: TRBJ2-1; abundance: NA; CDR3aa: CASSQGVLAANNEQFF; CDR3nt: TGTGCCAGCAGCCAAGGAGTTCTAGCAGCCAACAATGAGCAGTTCTTC
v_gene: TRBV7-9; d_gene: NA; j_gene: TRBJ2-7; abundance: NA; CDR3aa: CASSSRTHSYEQYF; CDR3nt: TGTGCCAGCAGCTCCCGGACGCATTCCTACGAGCAGTACTTC
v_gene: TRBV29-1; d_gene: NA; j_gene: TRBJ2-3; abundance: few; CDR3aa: CSVVGGRPDTQYF; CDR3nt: TGCAGCGTTGTTGGGGGGCGCCCAGATACGCAGTATTTT
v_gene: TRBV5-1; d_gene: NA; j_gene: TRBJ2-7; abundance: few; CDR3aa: CASSLAEYYEQYF; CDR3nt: TGCGCCAGCAGCTTGGCCGAGTACTACGAGCAGTACTTC
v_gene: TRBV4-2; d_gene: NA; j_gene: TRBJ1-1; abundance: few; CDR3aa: CASSQDSGTPDLF; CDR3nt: TGTGCCAGCAGCCAAGATTCGGGGACCCCGGATCTCTTT
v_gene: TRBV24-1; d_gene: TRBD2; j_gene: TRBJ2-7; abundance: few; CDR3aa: CATSDFSTSGRYEQYF; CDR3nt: TGTGCCACCAGTGATTTTTCGACTAGCGGGCGCTACGAGCAGTACTTC
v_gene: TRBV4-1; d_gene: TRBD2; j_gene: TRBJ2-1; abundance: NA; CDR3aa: CASKDWASGGAGYNEQFF; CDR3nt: TGCGCCAGCAAGGATTGGGCTAGCGGGGGGGCCGGTTACAATGAGCAGTTCTTC
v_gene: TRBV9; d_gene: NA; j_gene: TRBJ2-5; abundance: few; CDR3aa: CASSVLDNRETQYF; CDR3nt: TGTGCCAGCAGCGTATTAGACAATAGGGAGACCCAGTACTTC
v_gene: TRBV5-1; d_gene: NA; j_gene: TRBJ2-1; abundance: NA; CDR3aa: CASSSPQGGGQFF; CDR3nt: TGCGCCAGCAGCTCGCCGCAGGGGGGAGGGCAGTTCTTC
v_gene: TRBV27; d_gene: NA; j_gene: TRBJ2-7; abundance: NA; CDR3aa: CASSLKGLSYEQYF; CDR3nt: TGTGCCAGCAGTCTTAAAGGGCTCTCCTACGAGCAGTACTTC
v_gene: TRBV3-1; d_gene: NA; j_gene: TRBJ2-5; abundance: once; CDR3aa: CASSPTSAPRGETQYF; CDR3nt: TGTGCCAGCAGCCCCACCTCGGCCCCTCGGGGGGAGACCCAGTACTTC
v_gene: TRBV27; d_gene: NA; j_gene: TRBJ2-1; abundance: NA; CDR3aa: CASSSRVKEPEQFF; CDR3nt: TGTGCCAGCAGTTCGCGGGTGAAGGAACCTGAGCAGTTCTTC
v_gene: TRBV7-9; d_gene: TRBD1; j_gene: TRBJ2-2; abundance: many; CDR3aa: CASSLYQGANTGELFF; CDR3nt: TGTGCCAGCAGCTTATATCAGGGGGCGAACACCGGGGAGCTGTTTTTT
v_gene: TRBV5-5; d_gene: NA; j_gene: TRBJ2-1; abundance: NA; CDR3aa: CASNTRGLANGDEQFF; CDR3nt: TGTGCCAGCAACACTAGGGGCCTAGCCAATGGGGATGAGCAGTTCTTC
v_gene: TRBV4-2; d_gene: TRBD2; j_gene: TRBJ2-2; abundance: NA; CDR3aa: CASSQDPPGLAGLNTGELFF; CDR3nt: TGTGCCAGCAGCCAAGATCCCCCGGGACTAGCGGGACTTAACACCGGGGAGCTGTTTTTT
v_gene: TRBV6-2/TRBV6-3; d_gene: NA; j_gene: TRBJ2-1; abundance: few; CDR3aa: CASSSFSENEQFF; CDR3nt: TGTGCCAGCAGTTCGTTCTCGGAGAATGAGCAGTTCTTC
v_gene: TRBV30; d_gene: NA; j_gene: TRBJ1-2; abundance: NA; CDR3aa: CAWSVFGSNYGYTF; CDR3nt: TGTGCCTGGAGTGTGTTTGGATCTAACTATGGCTACACCTTC
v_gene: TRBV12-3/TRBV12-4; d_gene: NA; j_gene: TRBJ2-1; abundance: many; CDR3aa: CASSLLPWGRRNEQFF; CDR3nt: TGTGCCAGCAGCCTGTTGCCCTGGGGCCGAAGGAATGAGCAGTTCTTC
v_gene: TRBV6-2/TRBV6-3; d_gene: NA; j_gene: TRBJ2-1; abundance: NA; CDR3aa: CASSYGGRLYNEQFF; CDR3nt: TGTGCCAGCAGTTACGGGGGGCGCTTGTACAATGAGCAGTTCTTC
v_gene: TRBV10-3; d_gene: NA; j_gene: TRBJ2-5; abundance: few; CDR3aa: CAISGWQRGLQETQYF; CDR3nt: TGTGCCATCAGTGGGTGGCAACGGGGCCTACAAGAGACCCAGTACTTC
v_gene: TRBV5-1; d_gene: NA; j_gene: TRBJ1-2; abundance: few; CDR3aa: CASSPPGTHYGYTF; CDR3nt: TGCGCCAGCAGCCCCCCCGGGACGCACTATGGCTACACCTTC
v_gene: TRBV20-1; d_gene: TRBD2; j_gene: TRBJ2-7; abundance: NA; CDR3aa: CSANFKGRREGLTAYEQYF; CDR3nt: TGCAGTGCTAACTTTAAAGGAAGGCGGGAGGGCCTAACGGCCTACGAGCAGTACTTC
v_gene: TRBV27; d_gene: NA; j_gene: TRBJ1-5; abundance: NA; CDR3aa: CASRIGTQSNQPQHF; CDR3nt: TGTGCCAGCAGAATAGGGACTCAGAGCAATCAGCCCCAGCATTTT
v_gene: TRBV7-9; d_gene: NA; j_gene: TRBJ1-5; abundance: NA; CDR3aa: CASSPEGGVNQPQHF; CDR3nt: TGTGCCAGCAGCCCTGAAGGAGGGGTAAATCAGCCCCAGCATTTT
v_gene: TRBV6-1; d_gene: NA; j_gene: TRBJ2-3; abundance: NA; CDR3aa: CASSGIGIGTQYF; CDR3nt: TGTGCCAGCAGCGGGATCGGTATCGGTACGCAGTATTTT
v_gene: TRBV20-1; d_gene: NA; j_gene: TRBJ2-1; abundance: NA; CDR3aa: CSARRLERRYEQFF; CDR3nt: TGCAGTGCTAGAAGACTAGAGCGAAGGTATGAGCAGTTCTTC
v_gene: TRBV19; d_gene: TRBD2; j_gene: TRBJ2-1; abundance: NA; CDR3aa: CASSIDRVAGDVGEQFF; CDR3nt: TGTGCCAGTAGTATAGATCGGGTAGCGGGAGATGTTGGTGAGCAGTTCTTC
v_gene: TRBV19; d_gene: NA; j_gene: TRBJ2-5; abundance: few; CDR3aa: CASGDYQETQYF; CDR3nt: TGTGCCAGTGGCGACTATCAAGAGACCCAGTACTTC
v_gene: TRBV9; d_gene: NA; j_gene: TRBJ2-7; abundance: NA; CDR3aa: CASSFGTEKRRSSYEQYF; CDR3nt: TGTGCCAGCAGCTTCGGGACCGAAAAGCGGAGGAGCTCCTACGAGCAGTACTTC
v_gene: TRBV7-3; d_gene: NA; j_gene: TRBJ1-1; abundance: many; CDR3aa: CASSLSGSTEAFF; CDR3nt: TGTGCCAGCAGCCTATCAGGTAGCACTGAAGCTTTCTTT
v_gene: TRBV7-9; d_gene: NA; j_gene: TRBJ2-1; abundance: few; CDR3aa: CASSLIGISVINEQFF; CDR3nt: TGTGCCAGCAGCTTAATCGGGATCTCGGTGATCAATGAGCAGTTCTTC
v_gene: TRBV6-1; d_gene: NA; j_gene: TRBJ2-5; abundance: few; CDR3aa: CASREGGQETQYF; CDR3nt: TGTGCCAGCAGAGAAGGAGGACAAGAGACCCAGTACTTC
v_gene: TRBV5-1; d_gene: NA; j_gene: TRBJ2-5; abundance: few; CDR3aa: CASSLLTGAHETQYF; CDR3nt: TGCGCCAGCAGCTTGCTTACGGGAGCCCACGAAACCCAGTACTTC
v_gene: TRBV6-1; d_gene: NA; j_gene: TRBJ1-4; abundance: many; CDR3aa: CASSPGSTNEKLFF; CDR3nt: TGTGCCAGCAGTCCAGGGTCAACTAATGAAAAACTGTTTTTT
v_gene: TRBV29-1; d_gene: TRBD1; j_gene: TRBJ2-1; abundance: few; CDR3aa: CSVDGTGLSPYYGEQFF; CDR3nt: TGCAGCGTTGATGGGACAGGGCTTAGTCCCTACTACGGTGAGCAGTTCTTC
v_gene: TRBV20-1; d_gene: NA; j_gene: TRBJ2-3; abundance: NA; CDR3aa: CSARTGSADTQYF; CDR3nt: TGCAGTGCTAGGACAGGTAGTGCAGATACGCAGTATTTT
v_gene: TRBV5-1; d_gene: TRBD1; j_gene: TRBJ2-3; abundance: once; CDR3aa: CASSLGQYPSTDTQYF; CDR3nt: TGCGCCAGCAGCCTGGGACAGTACCCGAGCACAGATACGCAGTATTTT
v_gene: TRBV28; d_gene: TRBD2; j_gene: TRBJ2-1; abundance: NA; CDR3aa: CASIPAGVWHEQFF; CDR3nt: TGTGCCAGCATCCCCGCGGGAGTCTGGCATGAGCAGTTCTTC
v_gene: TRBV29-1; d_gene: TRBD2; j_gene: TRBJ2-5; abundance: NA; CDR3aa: CSVSGGRRDQETQYF; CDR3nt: TGCAGCGTTTCCGGCGGGAGGAGGGACCAAGAGACCCAGTACTTC
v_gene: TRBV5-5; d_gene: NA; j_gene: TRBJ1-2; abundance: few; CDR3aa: CASSLEQHNYGYTF; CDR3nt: TGTGCCAGCAGCTTGGAACAACATAACTATGGCTACACCTTC
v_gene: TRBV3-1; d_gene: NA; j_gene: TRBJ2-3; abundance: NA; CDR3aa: CASSQGARLSPTDTQYF; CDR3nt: TGTGCCAGCAGCCAAGGGGCAAGGTTGAGTCCCACAGATACGCAGTATTTT
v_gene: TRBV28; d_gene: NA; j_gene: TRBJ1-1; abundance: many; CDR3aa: CASSLTLGPFGAFF; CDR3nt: TGTGCCAGCAGTCTAACCCTCGGACCTTTCGGAGCTTTCTTT
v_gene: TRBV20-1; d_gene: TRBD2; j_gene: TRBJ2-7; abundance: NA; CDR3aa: CSAAQPGLDSHEQYF; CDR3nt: TGCAGTGCGGCCCAACCCGGACTAGATTCTCACGAGCAGTACTTC
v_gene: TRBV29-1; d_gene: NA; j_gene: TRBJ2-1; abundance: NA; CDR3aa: CSGGVGVDYNEQFF; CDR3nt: TGCAGCGGTGGTGTGGGAGTTGACTACAATGAGCAGTTCTTC
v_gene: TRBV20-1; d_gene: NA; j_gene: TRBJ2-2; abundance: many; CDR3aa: CSAWVQDTGELFF; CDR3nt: TGCAGTGCCTGGGTCCAGGACACCGGGGAGCTGTTTTTT
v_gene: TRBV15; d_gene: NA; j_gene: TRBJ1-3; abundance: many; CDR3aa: CATSRDIGPGNTIYF; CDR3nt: TGTGCCACCAGCAGAGATATCGGTCCTGGAAACACCATATATTTT
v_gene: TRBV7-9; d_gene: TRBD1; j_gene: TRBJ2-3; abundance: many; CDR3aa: CASSYRQGSTDTQYF; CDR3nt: TGTGCCAGCAGCTACCGACAGGGTAGCACAGATACGCAGTATTTT
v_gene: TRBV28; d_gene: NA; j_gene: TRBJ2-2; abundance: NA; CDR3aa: CASSLAPAGTWSTGELFF; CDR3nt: TGTGCCAGCAGTTTAGCTCCCGCCGGGACATGGAGCACCGGGGAGCTGTTTTTT
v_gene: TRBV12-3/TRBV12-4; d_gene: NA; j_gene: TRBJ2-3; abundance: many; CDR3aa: CASRRTVGTDTQYF; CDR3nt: TGTGCCAGCAGGCGGACGGTGGGCACAGATACGCAGTATTTT
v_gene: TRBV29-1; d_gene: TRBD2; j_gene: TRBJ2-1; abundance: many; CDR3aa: CSGSETSGSGDEQFF; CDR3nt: TGCAGCGGATCCGAGACTAGCGGGAGTGGCGATGAGCAGTTCTTC
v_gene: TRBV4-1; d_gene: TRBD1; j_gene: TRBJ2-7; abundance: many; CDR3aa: CASSRDRGAYEQYF; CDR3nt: TGCGCCAGCAGCCGCGACAGGGGGGCCTACGAGCAGTACTTC
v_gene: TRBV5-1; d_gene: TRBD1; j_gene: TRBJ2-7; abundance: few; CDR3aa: CASSLAETGTYEQYF; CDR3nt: TGCGCCAGCAGCTTGGCCGAGACAGGGACCTACGAGCAGTACTTC
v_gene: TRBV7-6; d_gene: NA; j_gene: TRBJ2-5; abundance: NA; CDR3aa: CASSLIGFGETQYF; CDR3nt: TGTGCCAGCAGCTTAATAGGGTTTGGAGAGACCCAGTACTTC
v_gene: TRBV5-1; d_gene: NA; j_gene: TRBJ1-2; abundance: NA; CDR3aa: CASSGSGDGGYTF; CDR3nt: TGCGCCAGCAGCGGTTCCGGGGATGGGGGCTACACCTTC
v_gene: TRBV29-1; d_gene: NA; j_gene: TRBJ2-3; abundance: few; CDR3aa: CSVAGKDTQYF; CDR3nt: TGCAGCGTTGCCGGCAAGGATACGCAGTATTTT
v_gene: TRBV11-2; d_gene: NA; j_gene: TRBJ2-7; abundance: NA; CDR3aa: CASSLWQASYEQYF; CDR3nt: TGTGCCAGCAGCTTATGGCAGGCCTCCTACGAGCAGTACTTC